The 27 T cell receptor beta chains below were found in one sample sequenced in a study of T cells in Graves' hyperthyroidism and ophthalmopathy. Amplification of TCR beta CDR3 regions was performed using RNA transcripts as template. The HTBI primer set drove a first-round RT-PCR of the TCR CDR3. TCRdb independently ran MiXCR on the multiplex PCR reads; one entry per CDR3 protein. The sample consists of 550,000 to 600,000 distinct CDR3 sequences, 12% to 15% of them appearing once. The sample was blood. These receptors came from a woman aged 18-30 years with Graves' ophthalmopathy.

This clonotype was observed at least ten times. J is TRBJ2-1 and V is TRBV19; 12 bases align to TRBD2. V was clipped by 3 bases and J by 6 bases; unmatched bases: 6. The germline V gene encodes CDR1 LNHDA and CDR2 SQIVND (reference sequence). The CDR3 length is 16 residues. The CDR3 sequence is CASSIWLAGGGNEQFF. For the CDR3, the DNA is TGTGCCAGTAGTATCTGGCTAGCGGGAGGGGGCAATGAGCAGTTCTTC.

At least ten counts were recorded for this clonotype. The chain recombines TRBV4-2 with TRBJ1-1; a weak D match, TRBD1 (6 bases). The germline CDR1 and CDR2 sequences are LGHNA and YNFKEQ. Trimming removed 1 base from V and 0 bases from J, with 12 bases in between. The CDR3 spans 16 residues. The CDR3 region is CASSQVDRNLNTEAFF. The CDR3 nucleotides read TGTGCCAGCAGCCAAGTTGACAGGAACCTGAACACTGAAGCTTTCTTT.

This clonotype was seen at least ten times. V usage is TRBV7-3 and J usage is TRBJ2-3, with 12 nucleotides matching TRBD2. CDR1 SGHTA and CDR2 FQGTGA come from the germline V gene. After removal of 5 bases from V and 7 bases from J, the junction contained 13 bases not matched to a gene. The CDR3 runs to 17 residues. CDR3 nucleotides: TGTGCCAGCAGCGACCAGACTAGCGGGGGACCGTCTCATACGCAGTATTTT. It specifies CASSDQTSGGPSHTQYF.

This clonotype was counted at least ten times. The V and J genes are TRBV7-8 and TRBJ2-7; a possible D gene is TRBD1 (7 bases). CDR1 SGHVS and CDR2 FQNEAQ come from the germline V gene. CDR3 length: 15 residues. V was cut by 1 base and J by 7 bases, with 17 bases left in between. The CDR3 DNA reads as TGTGCCAGCAGCTTAGGGGCAGGGGGGTTGTGGGAGCAGTACTTC. Protein: CASSLGAGGLWEQYF. The whole variable domain, remainder taken from reference TRBV7-8 and TRBJ2-7, is GAGVSQSPRYKVAKRGQDVALRCDPISGHVSLFWYQQALGQGPEFLTYFQNEAQLDKSGLPSDRFFAERPEGSVSTLKIQRTQQEDSAVYLCASSLGAGGLWEQYFGPGTRLTVT.

CDR3 sequence (DNA): TGTGCCAGCAGTGAGAACAGGGGAACCAATCAGCCCCAGCATTTT. Residues: CASSENRGTNQPQHF. The chain joins TRBV6-1 to TRBJ1-5; 7 nucleotides align to TRBD1. With V trimmed by 3 bases and J by 3 bases, 5 bases remained unmatched. The CDR3 contains 15 residues. In germline, CDR1 is MNHNS, CDR2 SASEGT.

V gene TRBV6-1 combines with J gene TRBJ2-7; 10 nucleotides agree with TRBD2. This CDR3 is 15 amino acids long. CDR1 and CDR2 (germline): MNHNS, SASEGT. Losses at the gene ends were 4 bases for V and 9 bases for J; bases not matched to a gene: 12. CDR3: CASSGLAGLKSGQYF. CDR3 in DNA: TGTGCCAGCAGTGGACTAGCGGGTCTGAAGAGCGGGCAGTACTTC.

This clonotype was detected many times. The rearrangement links TRBV28 to TRBJ1-1; TRBD1 might be the D (6 bases). The germline V gene encodes CDR1 MDHEN and CDR2 SYDVKM. Trimming pared 4 bases from V and 3 bases from J, leaving 15 bases between. The CDR3 is made up of 15 amino acids. The CDR3 DNA reads as TGTGCCAGCAGTTCCTCAGGGGCAGGGGACACTGAAGCTTTCTTT. Protein: CASSSSGAGDTEAFF.

The sample holds many counts of this clonotype. This chain links TRBV30 with TRBJ2-1; a weak D match, TRBD2 (5 bases). The ends were cut back, 2 bases at V and 4 bases at J, with 9 bases in the middle. The CDR3 is 13 amino acids. Germline V gene data show CDR1 as GTSNPN and CDR2 as SVGIG (reference sequence). CDR3 nucleotide sequence: TGTGCCTGGAGTTATGGAGGTTACAATGAGCAGTTCTTC. Encoded protein: CAWSYGGYNEQFF.

The chain carries TRBV5-4 and TRBJ1-1, with a possible D match to TRBD1 (6 bases). Trimming took 1 base from V and 4 from J, leaving 11 bases between them. There are 14 residues in the CDR3. Germline V gene data show CDR1 as SGHNT and CDR2 as YYREEE (reference sequence). In DNA, the CDR3 is TGTGCCAGCAGCTTGCGGGCAGGGGCCACTGAAGCTTTCTTT. It encodes CASSLRAGATEAFF.

With regard to this clonotype: Possible read error: a much larger clone is one base away. The V gene is TRBV2, the J gene TRBJ2-4; D is perhaps TRBD1 or TRBD2 (5 bases each). This CDR3 has 14 residues. V lost 4 bases and J 3 bases, leaving 10 bases between the germline ends. CDR1 and CDR2 from the germline V gene are SNHLY and FYNNEI. Here the CDR3 reads CASSGGWSKNIQYF. CDR3 sequence (DNA): TGTGCCAGCAGTGGGGGGTGGAGCAAAAACATTCAGTACTTC.

This clonotype was picked up a small number of times. The CDR3 coding sequence is TGTGCCAGCAGTCACAGGGGCTCTCTCTCTGGGGCCAACGTCCTGACTTTC. Translated, it gives CASSHRGSLSGANVLTF. The chain is built from TRBV6-1 and TRBJ2-6, with TRBD1 matching 7 bases. V shed 5 bases and J 0 bases; nucleotides not matched to a gene: 7. CDR3 length equals 17 residues. CDR1 is MNHNS, CDR2 SASEGT, per germline.

This clonotype was counted at least ten times. The chain combines TRBV11-1 with TRBJ1-1; D not certain. The CDR3 loop spans 14 amino acids. Between the trimmed V and J ends, which lost 8 bases and 1 base, there was a span of 14 bases. CDR1 is SGHAT and CDR2 is FQDESV in the germline V gene (reference sequence). CDR3 region: CASRLRTWNTEAFF. The CDR3 coding sequence is TGTGCCAGCCGGCTCAGGACGTGGAACACTGAAGCTTTCTTT.

This clonotype was picked up many times. The rearrangement joins TRBV28 to TRBJ2-5, with a possible D match to TRBD2 (6 bases). CDR1 and CDR2 from the germline V gene are MDHEN and SYDVKM. The CDR3 has 15 residues. Trimming took off 3 bases at V and 7 bases at J, with 18 bases between the two ends. In DNA form, the CDR3 reads TGTGCCAGCAGTTTTCAGTTGGGGGAGGACCCGACCCAGTACTTC. This codes for CASSFQLGEDPTQYF.

On this clonotype: This sequence may be a read error, since a much larger clone differs from it by one base. V and J are TRBV20-1 and TRBJ2-3, with a weak D call TRBD1 (7 bases). CDR3 length equals 15 residues. Per the germline V gene, CDR1 is DFQATT and CDR2 is SNEGSKA (reference sequence). The germline V and J ends were trimmed by 5 bases and 3 bases, with 18 bases remaining between them. CDR3 bases: TGCAGTGCTCGCCCCGGAGGGGGCGAGACAGATACGCAGTATTTT. Translating gives CSARPGGGETDTQYF.

This chain connects TRBV5-1 to TRBJ1-2; possible D gene TRBD1, 5 bases. Germline values: CDR1 SGHRS, CDR2 YFSETQ. The CDR3 is made up of 13 amino acids. Trimming took 7 bases from V and 4 from J, leaving 14 bases between them. This chain's CDR3 is CASSSSGPYGYTF. CDR3 in DNA: TGCGCCAGCTCGTCGTCGGGGCCCTATGGCTACACCTTC.

This clonotype was counted ten times or more. J is TRBJ2-3 and V is TRBV27; 7 nucleotides match TRBD2. This CDR3 spans 18 amino acids. The V gene end was trimmed by 4 bases and the J gene end by 0 bases; junction bases not matched to a gene: 13. Looked up from germline, CDR1 is MNHEY and CDR2 is SMNVEV (reference sequence). In DNA, the CDR3 is TGTGCCAGCAGTTCCCCTGACGGGGGGAGGACTAGCACAGATACGCAGTATTTT. This encodes CASSSPDGGRTSTDTQYF.

The chain couples TRBV11-1 to TRBJ1-5; 7 bases fit TRBD1. The germline gives CDR1 SGHAT, CDR2 FQDESV (reference sequence). CDR3 length: 16 residues. J was trimmed by 6 bases and V by 0 bases; bases with no gene match: 8. The CDR3 bases are TGTGCCAGCAGCTTAGCTTTTAGGCAGGGGGGTCAGCCCCAGCATTTT. Protein product: CASSLAFRQGGQPQHF. Together with reference TRBV11-1 and TRBJ1-5, the CDR3 gives the full variable domain: EAEVAQSPRYKITEKSQAVAFWCDPISGHATLYWYRQILGQGPELLVQFQDESVVDDSQLPKDRFSAERLKGVDSTLKIQPAELGDSAMYLCASSLAFRQGGQPQHFGDGTRLSIL.

This clonotype has only a few counts. The chain carries TRBV15 and TRBJ2-3, with 10 bases fitting TRBD1. Per the germline V gene, CDR1 is LNHNV and CDR2 is YYDKDF (reference sequence). Trimming cost V 0 bases and J 3 bases; bases outside gene matches: 3. The CDR3 has 16 residues. The CDR3 coding sequence is TGTGCCACCAGCAGAGATGCGGGACAGGGGACAGATACGCAGTATTTT. This translates into CATSRDAGQGTDTQYF.

This clonotype was found many times. CDR3 in amino acids: CATRMTGLNTEAFF. For the CDR3, the DNA is TGTGCCACCAGGATGACAGGACTGAACACTGAAGCTTTCTTT. This chain links TRBV24-1 with TRBJ1-1; weak D call: TRBD1 (6 bases). From germline, CDR1 is KGHDR and CDR2 SFDVKD. Trimming shortened V by 7 bases and J by 0 bases, and 11 bases separated the two germline ends. The CDR3 is 14 residues long.

The V gene is TRBV19, the J gene TRBJ1-2; a weak D match, TRBD1 (6 bases). This CDR3 comprises 15 residues. V lost 5 bases and J 2 bases, leaving 15 bases between the germline ends. CDR1 and CDR2 (germline): LNHDA, SQIVND (reference sequence). In DNA form, the CDR3 reads TGTGCCAGTAGTGATAGGGGGATTGGGAACTATGGCTACACCTTC. Translated: CASSDRGIGNYGYTF.

This clonotype turned up a few times. Sequence at one end of the junction differs from germline and may be a read error. V and J are TRBV5-1 and TRBJ2-4; 8 bases are shared with TRBD2. The length of the CDR3 is 16 residues. Germline values: CDR1 SGHRS, CDR2 YFSETQ. CDR3 DNA: TGTGCCAGCAGCTTGGGCCGGGGGGGGGCCAAAAACATTCAGTACTTC. It yields the protein CASSLGRGGAKNIQYF.

This clonotype was recorded a few times. The chain recombines TRBV4-2 with TRBJ2-3; D not certain. CDR3 length: 15 amino acids. V lost 2 bases, J lost 3 bases, and 12 bases lay in between. Germline CDR1 reads LGHNA; CDR2 reads YNFKEQ. The CDR3 sequence is CASSQPGQKTDTQYF. For the CDR3, the DNA is TGTGCCAGCAGCCAACCGGGTCAGAAGACAGATACGCAGTATTTT.

This clonotype was recorded many times. This chain connects TRBV12-3 or TRBV12-4 to TRBJ2-3; 8 bases are a match to TRBD2. CDR3 size: 15 residues. V was clipped by 6 bases and J by 3 bases; unmatched bases: 8. The CDR3 DNA reads TGTGCCAGCAGCCCGGGGGCGGGAGGAACAGATACGCAGTATTTT. Protein: CASSPGAGGTDTQYF.

This clonotype turned up a few times. The chain combines TRBV5-5 with TRBJ2-3; TRBD2 agrees at 9 bases. The J segment lost 7 bases and the V segment lost 0 bases, leaving 6 bases of the junction unmatched. CDR3 length equals 15 residues. The germline V gene has CDR1 SGHKS and CDR2 YYEKEE (reference sequence). The CDR3 loop is CASSLDSGSSHTQYF. The CDR3 nucleotides read TGTGCCAGCAGCTTGGATAGCGGGAGTTCACATACGCAGTATTTT.

This clonotype was found a few times. The chain links TRBV7-9 to TRBJ1-3; no clear D. This CDR3 has 16 amino acids. Between the trimmed V and J ends, which lost 4 bases and 1 base, there was a span of 14 bases. Per germline, CDR1 SEHNR and CDR2 FQNEAQ (reference sequence). The CDR3 sequence is CASSSLSIRSGNTIYF. In nucleotides, the CDR3 is TGTGCCAGCAGCTCATTGTCCATTCGGTCTGGAAACACCATATATTTT.

This clonotype came up many times. The rearrangement uses TRBV20-1 and TRBJ1-5; D call uncertain. The CDR3 runs to 13 residues. Germline CDR1 DFQATT, CDR2 SNEGSKA (reference sequence). The V end was cut by 5 bases, the J end by 4 bases, with 12 bases between. This CDR3 is CSAQRFLNQPQHF. The CDR3 DNA sequence: TGCAGTGCTCAGCGGTTCCTGAATCAGCCCCAGCATTTT.

In its sample, this clonotype was seen a few times. The chain employs TRBV7-8 and TRBJ1-4; the D gene is possibly TRBD1 (6 bases). Deletions cut 2 bases from V and 8 bases from J, with 15 bases between. In germline, CDR1 is SGHVS, CDR2 FQNEAQ. This CDR3 is built from 15 residues. CDR3 residues: CASSLSTGHGEKLFF. CDR3 nucleotides: TGTGCCAGCAGCTTATCGACAGGCCATGGGGAAAAACTGTTTTTT.